These 17 T cell receptor beta chains came from one sample sequenced in a study of siplizumab effects on memory and regulatory T cells. Clones were sequenced by immunoSEQ multiplex PCR, and TCRdb holds only the in-frame ones, with some missing. The sample contains roughly 120,000 clones, around 94% of which appear only once. The sequencing sample was made of non-Treg CD4+ T cells sorted from blood. The source is a human donor in good health.

V is TRBV27 and J is TRBJ2-2, with D uncertain. V shed 3 bases and J shed 2 bases, with 16 bases lying between them. The CDR3 extends over 17 amino acids. The germline CDR1 and CDR2 sequences are MNHEY and SMNVEV (reference sequence). As DNA, the CDR3 is TGTGCCAGCAGTTTGCGCGATAGGTTTTTAAACACCGGGGAGCTGTTTTTT. It codes for CASSLRDRFLNTGELFF.

The chain's CDR3 is CASRPRPYGTEAFF. CDR3 bases: TGTGCCAGCAGACCCCGCCCCTACGGTACTGAAGCTTTCTTT. V usage is TRBV5-6 and J usage is TRBJ1-1; D unclear. This CDR3 comprises 14 residues. Germline assignment: CDR1 SGHDT and CDR2 YYEEEE. Trimming cost V 5 bases and J 5 bases, with 16 bases left between them.

V gene TRBV5-1 combines with J gene TRBJ2-1, with 11 bases lining up with TRBD1. The CDR3 has 16 residues. The germline gives CDR1 SGHRS, CDR2 YFSETQ. V dropped 6 bases and J dropped 2; count of bases not matched to a gene: 7. CDR3 amino acids: CASNPRTGGAYNEQFF. The CDR3 DNA reads TGCGCCAGCAATCCCCGGACAGGGGGCGCCTACAATGAGCAGTTCTTC. Using reference TRBV5-1 and TRBJ2-1 for the parts outside the CDR3, the full variable domain is KAGVTQTPRYLIKTRGQQVTLSCSPISGHRSVSWYQQTPGQGLQFLFEYFSETQRNKGNFPGRFSGRQFSNSRSEMNVSTLELGDSALYLCASNPRTGGAYNEQFFGPGTRLTVL.

The rearrangement links TRBV2 to TRBJ2-5; D is ambiguous. Trimming took off 6 bases at V and 2 bases at J, with 10 bases between the two ends. Germline lookup yields CDR1 SNHLY and CDR2 FYNNEI. The CDR3 contains 13 residues. As DNA, the CDR3 is TGTGCCAGCAGGAAACATAATCAAGAGACCCAGTACTTC. This gives the protein CASRKHNQETQYF.

The gene calls are TRBV27 and TRBJ2-1; D unresolved. Per the germline V gene, CDR1 is MNHEY and CDR2 is SMNVEV (reference sequence). V was cut by 1 base and J by 7 bases, with 14 bases left in between. The CDR3 covers 15 residues. The CDR3, as DNA: TGTGCCAGCAGTTTATACGGCGTAGGCCAGAATGAGCAGTTCTTC. Translation: CASSLYGVGQNEQFF.

CDR3 in DNA: TGTGCCAGCAGTATACCTAGTTTGGCCTACTACGAGCAGTACTTC. It codes for CASSIPSLAYYEQYF. The chain couples TRBV28 to TRBJ2-7; D not resolved. Germline V gene data show CDR1 as MDHEN and CDR2 as SYDVKM. This CDR3 is 15 amino acids long. V lost 5 bases to trimming and J lost 3 bases, with 17 bases between them.

The chain couples TRBV18 to TRBJ2-7; 11 bases agree with TRBD2. V gave up 0 bases and J gave up 2 bases; unmatched junction bases: 0. Per germline, CDR1 KGHSH and CDR2 LQKENI. The CDR3 spans 15 residues. The chain's CDR3 is CASSPPGLAAYEQYF. The CDR3 DNA is TGTGCCAGCTCACCACCGGGACTAGCGGCCTACGAGCAGTACTTC.

The chain combines TRBV7-9 with TRBJ2-7; D might be TRBD1 or TRBD2, each matching 6 bases. V lost 0 bases to trimming and J lost 9 bases, with 18 bases between them. The CDR3 totals 15 residues. Per germline, CDR1 SEHNR and CDR2 FQNEAQ (reference sequence). CDR3 sequence (DNA): TGTGCCAGCAGCTTAGCGGAGGGGGTCCAGGTTATGCAGTACTTC. Its protein product is CASSLAEGVQVMQYF.

The gene calls are TRBV11-2 and TRBJ2-3; no reliable D call. Looked up from germline, CDR1 is SGHAT and CDR2 is FQNNGV. V was shortened by 4 bases and J by 6 bases, with 8 bases between the two germline ends. The CDR3 is made up of 12 amino acids. The CDR3 region is CASSSSADTQYF. The DNA for the CDR3 is TGTGCCAGCAGCTCGTCAGCGGATACGCAGTATTTT.

The CDR3 DNA follows: TGTGCCAGCGAAGGCAGGTCAGGCAATGAGCAGTTCTTC. It yields the protein CASEGRSGNEQFF. The chain links TRBV6-1 to TRBJ2-1; D gene ambiguous. Germline CDR1 and CDR2: MNHNS and SASEGT. Trimming removed 8 bases at V and 6 bases at J, with 14 bases between. CDR3 length equals 13 residues.

This clone was counted once. This CDR3 reads CASRTLQGGRETQYF. The CDR3 DNA sequence: TGTGCCAGCAGAACTCTCCAGGGAGGACGGGAGACCCAGTACTTC. The rearrangement links TRBV11-2 to TRBJ2-5, with a weak D call TRBD2 (6 bases). The CDR3 length is 15 residues. Between the trimmed V and J ends, which lost 6 bases and 5 bases, there was a span of 19 bases. The V gene's germline CDR1 is SGHAT and CDR2 FQNNGV.

In this sample, this clone turned up once. The chain couples TRBV4-1 to TRBJ1-1; the D is unclear. Germline V gene data show CDR1 as MGHRA and CDR2 as YSYEKL. The V and J ends lost 6 bases and 4 bases respectively, with 15 bases between them. CDR3 length equals 14 residues. CDR3: CASRTPLGGTEAFF. CDR3 DNA sequence: TGCGCCAGCAGGACTCCCCTCGGAGGCACTGAAGCTTTCTTT.

This clone was detected only once. The V call is TRBV27, the J call TRBJ2-5, with TRBD1 matching over 9 bases. The CDR3 contains 15 residues. Per the germline V gene, CDR1 is MNHEY and CDR2 is SMNVEV (reference sequence). The J segment lost 3 bases and the V segment lost 5 bases, leaving 7 bases of the junction unmatched. Here the CDR3 reads CASSITGGEKETQYF. CDR3 sequence (DNA): TGTGCCAGCAGTATCACAGGGGGCGAGAAAGAGACCCAGTACTTC.

The genes are TRBV30 and TRBJ1-1; D remains unclear. This CDR3 is built from 16 residues. The germline V gene encodes CDR1 GTSNPN and CDR2 SVGIG (reference sequence). V was clipped by 2 bases and J by 4 bases, with 20 bases between them. This CDR3 is CAWSLGGRVYGTEAFF. DNA for the CDR3: TGTGCCTGGAGTCTAGGAGGAAGGGTCTACGGCACTGAAGCTTTCTTT. The full variable domain, rest sourced from reference TRBV30 and TRBJ1-1, is SQTIHQWPATLVQPVGSPLSLECTVEGTSNPNLYWYRQAAGRGLQLLFYSVGIGQISSEVPQNLSASRPQDRQFILSSKKLLLSDSGFYLCAWSLGGRVYGTEAFFGQGTRLTVV.

Here the CDR3 DNA reads TGTGCCAGCAGCTTAACTAGCGGGGCTTGGAATGAGCAGTTCTTC. Its protein product is CASSLTSGAWNEQFF. This chain links TRBV7-3 with TRBJ2-1; 8 nucleotides agree with TRBD2. The germline gives CDR1 SGHTA, CDR2 FQGTGA. The ends lost 0 bases at V and 7 bases at J; junction bases unmatched: 5. This CDR3 is built from 15 residues.

With respect to this clone: A read error may account for a junction end that differs from germline. The rearrangement uses TRBV11-3 and TRBJ2-3; 9 bases map to TRBD1. Germline-derived CDR1 and CDR2 are SGHNT and YENEEA. This CDR3 is built from 16 residues. The CDR3 here is CASSPNLGTGTARPVF. DNA of the CDR3: TGTGCCAGCAGCCCAAATCTCGGGACAGGGACCGCACGCCCGGTTTTT.

The chain is built from TRBV28 and TRBJ2-7, with 11 bases identical to TRBD1. The CDR3 totals 12 residues. The germline V gene encodes CDR1 MDHEN and CDR2 SYDVKM. J was trimmed by 3 bases and V by 10 bases; bases with no gene match: 2. CDR3 loop: CATGTGGYEQYF. For the CDR3, the DNA is TGTGCCACCGGGACAGGGGGCTACGAGCAGTACTTC. The variable domain in full, with the rest retrieved from reference TRBV28 and TRBJ2-7, is DVKVTQSSRYLVKRTGEKVFLECVQDMDHENMFWYRQDPGLGLRLIYFSYDVKMKEKGDIPEGYSVSREKKERFSLILESASTNQTSMYLCATGTGGYEQYFGPGTRLTVT.